The 29 T cell receptor beta chains in this list originate from one sample, sequenced in a study of blood T cell repertoires in COVID-19. The method was immunoSEQ multiplex PCR; TCRdb's version includes in-frame clones alone and lacks a portion of them. The sample holds roughly 80,000 clones, 80% to 95% seen once. The sequencing input was peripheral blood. The receptors come from a man aged 50-59 years with COVID-19, enrolled during active disease.

The V call is TRBV19, the J call TRBJ2-3; 12 positions match TRBD2. Looked up from germline, CDR1 is LNHDA and CDR2 is SQIVND (reference sequence). V trimming: 3 bases; J trimming: 0 bases; junction bases outside the gene matches: 1. The CDR3 extends over 16 amino acids. The CDR3, as DNA: TGTGCCAGTAGTATCGGACTAGCGGGAAGCACAGATACGCAGTATTTT. Amino acid sequence: CASSIGLAGSTDTQYF.

The chain couples TRBV4-2 to TRBJ1-2, with D uncertain. From germline, CDR1 is LGHNA and CDR2 YNFKEQ. Trimming stripped 0 bases from V and 0 bases from J, with 11 bases between. The CDR3 runs 16 residues. The CDR3 nucleotides read TGTGCCAGCAGCCAAGACCCCAGCGAAACTAACTATGGCTACACCTTC. Protein: CASSQDPSETNYGYTF.

This clone was picked up a small number of times. This rearrangement joins TRBV4-3 to TRBJ2-7, with 9 bases lining up with TRBD2. The CDR3 consists of 15 residues. V trimming: 2 bases; J trimming: 0 bases; junction bases outside the gene matches: 2. CDR1 is LGHNA and CDR2 is YSLEER in the germline V gene. In DNA, the CDR3 is TGCGCCAGCAGCCAATATAGCGGGAGCTCCTACGAGCAGTACTTC. It encodes CASSQYSGSSYEQYF.

V is TRBV3-1 (or the pseudogene TRBV3-2) and J is TRBJ2-5; TRBD1 aligns across 7 bases. The CDR3 totals 14 residues. Trimming took 8 bases from V and 5 from J; bases not matched to a gene: 11. The germline gives CDR1 LGHDT, CDR2 YNNKEL (reference sequence). CDR3: CASHRDSPRETQYF. For the CDR3, the DNA is TGTGCCAGCCACCGGGACAGTCCTAGGGAGACCCAGTACTTC.

V and J are TRBV7-7 and TRBJ2-2, with 9 bases aligning to TRBD2. The germline V gene encodes CDR1 SSHAT and CDR2 FNYEAQ (reference sequence). The CDR3 runs to 17 residues. CDR3 bases: TGTGCTATCAGAGATCTAGCGGGACCCCTTCGCACCGGGGAGCTGTTTTTT. Protein: CAIRDLAGPLRTGELFF.

This chain links TRBV9 with TRBJ2-4, with 11 bases aligning to TRBD2. Germline-derived CDR1 and CDR2 are SGDLS and YYNGEE. V lost 1 base, J lost 3 bases, and 3 bases stayed unmatched. The CDR3 totals 16 residues. CDR3 bases: TGTGCCAGCAGCGTACTAGCGGGAGGAGTCAAAAACATTCAGTACTTC. Protein sequence: CASSVLAGGVKNIQYF.

The V gene is TRBV5-4, the J gene TRBJ2-5, with D tentatively TRBD2 (6 bases). Germline V CDR1 and CDR2: SGHNT, YYREEE (reference sequence). Trimming cost V 2 bases and J 2 bases, with 10 bases left between them. CDR3 length: 14 amino acids. The CDR3 coding sequence is TGTGCCAGCAGCTTACCGGGGGTTCAAGAGACCCAGTACTTC. This gives the protein CASSLPGVQETQYF.

The chain has TRBV7-3 and TRBJ2-1; D may be TRBD2 (6 bases). The V and J ends lost 5 bases and 10 bases respectively, with 15 bases between them. The CDR3 is 13 amino acids. Germline V gives CDR1 SGHTA, CDR2 FQGTGA. The CDR3 is CASSPTGRWEQFF. The CDR3 coding sequence is TGTGCCAGCAGCCCCACGGGGAGGTGGGAGCAGTTCTTC. The variable domain in full, with the rest retrieved from reference TRBV7-3 and TRBJ2-1, is GAGVSQTPSNKVTEKGKYVELRCDPISGHTALYWYRQSLGQGPEFLIYFQGTGAADDSGLPNDRFFAVRPEGSVSTLKIQRTERGDSAVYLCASSPTGRWEQFFGPGTRLTVL.

The genes are TRBV10-3 and TRBJ1-1; D not certain. Trimming pared 6 bases from V and 0 bases from J, leaving 11 bases between. Germline CDR1 reads ENHRY; CDR2 reads SYGVKD. The CDR3 has 14 residues. CDR3 amino acids: CAISSGPLNTEAFF. The DNA of the CDR3 is TGTGCCATCAGCTCGGGTCCCCTGAACACTGAAGCTTTCTTT.

This sequence joins TRBV5-6 and TRBJ1-1, with D possibly being TRBD1 (6 bases). The CDR3 runs to 16 residues. Germline-derived CDR1 and CDR2 are SGHDT and YYEEEE. The ends were cut back, 4 bases at V and 1 base at J, with 17 bases in the middle. The CDR3 is CASSTRTVGRNTEAFF. CDR3 nucleotide sequence: TGTGCCAGCAGCACGCGGACAGTCGGAAGGAACACTGAAGCTTTCTTT.

The rearrangement uses TRBV11-2 and TRBJ2-3; no reliable D call. This CDR3 region has 13 residues. Germline CDR1 reads SGHAT; CDR2 reads FQNNGV. V was shortened by 1 base and J by 2 bases, with 4 bases between the two germline ends. The CDR3 loop is CASSLVYTDTQYF. For the CDR3, the DNA is TGTGCCAGCAGCTTAGTCTACACAGATACGCAGTATTTT. The full variable domain, rest sourced from reference TRBV11-2 and TRBJ2-3, is EAGVAQSPRYKIIEKRQSVAFWCNPISGHATLYWYQQILGQGPKLLIQFQNNGVVDDSQLPKDRFSAERLKGVDSTLKIQPAKLEDSAVYLCASSLVYTDTQYFGPGTRLTVL.

The chain carries TRBV10-2 and TRBJ2-2; D not certain. Trimming cost V 3 bases and J 4 bases, with 3 bases left between them. Germline V gene lookup returns CDR1 WSHSY and CDR2 SAAADI. This CDR3 spans 12 amino acids. The CDR3 DNA follows: TGCGCCAGCAGTGATCTCACCGGGGAGCTGTTTTTT. Translation gives CASSDLTGELFF.

The chain employs TRBV5-1 and TRBJ2-7; perhaps TRBD2 as D (5 bases). Germline-derived CDR1 and CDR2 are SGHRS and YFSETQ. Between the trimmed V and J ends, which lost 0 bases and 7 bases, there was a span of 11 bases. The CDR3 spans 13 residues. The CDR3 protein is CASSLGLADEQYF. The CDR3 nucleotides are TGCGCCAGCAGCTTGGGGCTAGCCGATGAGCAGTACTTC.

The J gene is TRBJ1-5, the V gene TRBV19, with D maybe TRBD1 (5 bases). Germline V gives CDR1 LNHDA, CDR2 SQIVND (reference sequence). The CDR3 consists of 13 residues. V was shortened by 7 bases and J by 7 bases, with 14 bases between the two germline ends. The CDR3 reads CASTWGERQPQHF. CDR3 nucleotides: TGTGCCAGTACCTGGGGGGAACGACAGCCCCAGCATTTT.

CDR3 bases: TGTGCCAGCGGGTTGGGGATCGGGAGCAATGAGCAGTTCTTC. It codes for CASGLGIGSNEQFF. The gene calls are TRBV2 and TRBJ2-1, with D perhaps matching TRBD2 (6 bases). Germline CDR1 and CDR2: SNHLY and FYNNEI. This CDR3 region has 14 residues. V lost 8 bases to trimming and J lost 6 bases, with 17 bases between them. Full variable domain (missing parts from reference TRBV2 and TRBJ2-1): EPEVTQTPSHQVTQMGQEVILRCVPISNHLYFYWYRQILGQKVEFLVSFYNNEISEKSEIFDDQFSVERPDGSNFTLKIRSTKLEDSAMYFCASGLGIGSNEQFFGPGTRLTVL.

The V call is TRBV27, the J call TRBJ2-4, with 7 bases that match TRBD2. The CDR3 has 19 amino acids. The trim removed 1 base at V and 0 bases at J, leaving 12 bases unmatched. CDR1 MNHEY and CDR2 SMNVEV come from the germline V gene (reference sequence). The CDR3 bases are TGTGCCAGCAGTTTATTCCCAGATACTTTAGCGGGAGCCAAAAACATTCAGTACTTC. As protein: CASSLFPDTLAGAKNIQYF.

J is TRBJ1-6 and V is TRBV9; 7 bases match TRBD1. The germline V gene has CDR1 SGDLS and CDR2 YYNGEE. CDR3 length: 16 amino acids. With V trimmed by 0 bases and J by 3 bases, 3 bases remained unmatched. Here the CDR3 reads CASSVGRDSYNSPLHF. The CDR3 region has the DNA TGTGCCAGCAGCGTAGGAAGGGACAGCTATAATTCACCCCTCCACTTT.

This chain connects TRBV5-1 to TRBJ1-1; 9 bases are shared with TRBD1. The CDR3 extends over 16 amino acids. The germline V gene has CDR1 SGHRS and CDR2 YFSETQ. V shed 0 bases, J shed 12 bases, and the junction held 15 bases outside the gene matches. This chain's CDR3 is CASSLAYPGQGIGTFF. For the CDR3, the DNA is TGCGCCAGCAGCTTGGCCTACCCTGGACAGGGGATCGGTACTTTCTTT.

The chain carries TRBV11-2 and TRBJ2-3, with 16 bases identical to TRBD2. V shed 4 bases, J shed 6 bases, and the junction held 4 bases outside the gene matches. Germline assignment: CDR1 SGHAT and CDR2 FQNNGV. The length of the CDR3 is 16 residues. CDR3 protein: CASSSGLAGGADTQYF. DNA for the CDR3: TGTGCCAGCAGCTCGGGACTAGCGGGAGGGGCGGATACGCAGTATTTT. Based on the CDR3 plus reference TRBV11-2 and TRBJ2-3, the full variable domain is EAGVAQSPRYKIIEKRQSVAFWCNPISGHATLYWYQQILGQGPKLLIQFQNNGVVDDSQLPKDRFSAERLKGVDSTLKIQPAKLEDSAVYLCASSSGLAGGADTQYFGPGTRLTVL.

The CDR3 loop reads CASSQDAASGYEQYF. CDR3 bases: TGCGCCAGCAGCCAAGATGCGGCTAGCGGGTACGAGCAGTACTTC. The chain is built from TRBV4-3 and TRBJ2-7; TRBD2 aligns across 8 bases. Germline loops: CDR1 LGHNA, CDR2 YSLEER. The CDR3 loop spans 15 amino acids. With V trimmed by 0 bases and J by 4 bases, 5 bases remained unmatched.

This clone appeared once. The chain recombines TRBV6-2 or TRBV6-3 with TRBJ2-7; D may be TRBD2 (5 bases). Germline V gene lookup returns CDR1 MNHEY and CDR2 SVGEGT. This CDR3 is 13 amino acids long. Trimming took 6 bases from V and 3 from J, leaving 12 bases between them. CDR3 sequence reads: CASSPTSFYEQYF. In nucleotides, the CDR3 is TGTGCCAGCAGCCCCACTAGTTTCTACGAGCAGTACTTC.

This sequence joins TRBV9 and TRBJ2-2, with 9 bases fitting TRBD1. CDR1 is SGDLS, CDR2 YYNGEE, per germline. The CDR3 extends over 16 amino acids. V shed 4 bases, J shed 1 base, and the junction held 5 bases outside the gene matches. CDR3: CASSPRQGGNTGELFF. CDR3 DNA sequence: TGTGCCAGCAGCCCCCGACAGGGGGGGAACACCGGGGAGCTGTTTTTT. Based on the CDR3 plus reference TRBV9 and TRBJ2-2, the full variable domain is DSGVTQTPKHLITATGQRVTLRCSPRSGDLSVYWYQQSLDQGLQFLIQYYNGEERAKGNILERFSAQQFPDLHSELNLSSLELGDSALYFCASSPRQGGNTGELFFGEGSRLTVL.

This rearrangement joins TRBV10-2 to TRBJ2-2; 7 bases fit TRBD2. CDR3 length equals 18 residues. The germline V gene has CDR1 WSHSY and CDR2 SAAADI. After removal of 0 bases from V and 0 bases from J, the junction contained 7 bases not matched to a gene. The CDR3 DNA sequence: TGCGCCAGCAGTGAGTCGTACTTGGGGGGGACGAACACCGGGGAGCTGTTTTTT. The encoded protein is CASSESYLGGTNTGELFF.

The rearrangement joins TRBV2 to TRBJ2-7, with 10 bases matching TRBD2. The germline V gene has CDR1 SNHLY and CDR2 FYNNEI. The CDR3 covers 15 residues. J was trimmed by 2 bases and V by 5 bases; bases with no gene match: 6. CDR3 DNA sequence: TGTGCCAGCAGTTCTACCGGGACTAGCGCCTACGAGCAGTACTTC. Amino acids: CASSSTGTSAYEQYF.

The genes are TRBV19 and TRBJ1-4; D perhaps matches TRBD1 (5 bases). Trimming shortened V by 3 bases and J by 6 bases, and 14 bases separated the two germline ends. Looked up from germline, CDR1 is LNHDA and CDR2 is SQIVND (reference sequence). The CDR3 extends over 15 amino acids. CDR3 amino acids: CASSMGQGGDEKLFF. The CDR3 DNA follows: TGTGCCAGTAGTATGGGCCAGGGCGGAGATGAAAAACTGTTTTTT.

Of note for this clone: No conserved phenylalanine or tryptophan ends this CDR3, so it is likely a read error. Because the CDR3's place on the DNA is in doubt, the DNA is left out and the CDR3 is given as listed by TCRdb. The V call is TRBV5-8, the J call TRBJ1-4; TRBD1 is taken as the D call from the table, unchecked against the DNA. CDR1 and CDR2 (germline): SGHTS, YDEGEE. The CDR3 comprises 11 residues, both ends counted. The CDR3 spells CASSFGDRGFG.

This clone was counted once. This chain uses TRBV25-1 with TRBJ2-2; D perhaps matches TRBD2 (5 bases). Germline V lookup: CDR1 MGHDK, CDR2 SYGVNS. There are 12 residues in the CDR3. V was clipped by 7 bases and J by 5 bases, with 8 bases between them. CDR3 protein: CASNRGTGELFF. The CDR3 DNA follows: TGTGCCAGCAATAGAGGGACCGGGGAGCTGTTTTTT.

The genes are TRBV7-8 and TRBJ2-5; weak D call: TRBD1 (5 bases). V gave up 0 bases and J gave up 2 bases, with 13 bases separating them. The CDR3 runs to 16 residues. Germline CDR1 SGHVS, CDR2 FQNEAQ. Here the CDR3 reads CASSLALGKGQETQYF. In DNA, the CDR3 is TGTGCCAGCAGCTTAGCGCTAGGGAAGGGGCAAGAGACCCAGTACTTC. Full variable domain (rest looked up from reference TRBV7-8 and TRBJ2-5): GAGVSQSPRYKVAKRGQDVALRCDPISGHVSLFWYQQALGQGPEFLTYFQNEAQLDKSGLPSDRFFAERPEGSVSTLKIQRTQQEDSAVYLCASSLALGKGQETQYFGPGTRLLVL.

The gene calls are TRBV13 and TRBJ2-1, with 14 bases fitting TRBD2. Trimming cost V 5 bases and J 0 bases; bases outside gene matches: 3. CDR3 length: 17 residues. CDR1 and CDR2 (germline): PRHDT, FYEKMQ (reference sequence). The CDR3 coding sequence is TGTGCCAGCAGCCTCGGGACTAGCGGGAGCTCCTACAATGAGCAGTTCTTC. Its protein product is CASSLGTSGSSYNEQFF.